This paragraph covers one T cell receptor (beta chain) sequence. This sample was included in a study of blood T cell repertoires in COVID-19. Study in general: The study drew acute and convalescent COVID-19 samples from the United States, Italy and Spain. T cells, B-cell-depleted T cells, or PBMCs supplied cDNA or gDNA.

Original methodology: Reference gene primer amplification in the assay estimated nucleated cell counts. Produced via immunoSEQ multiplex PCR; TCRdb's table is partial and in-frame only. D and trimming were read from the DNA, whereas the V and J calls and clone size are those reported in that table. The sample has roughly 260,000 clones; approximately 86% are singletons. With 1 base clipped from V and 6 bases from J, the junction kept 11 bases outside the gene matches. CDR3 length: 17 residues. Germline V gives CDR1 LNHNV, CDR2 YYDKDF (reference sequence). The receptor was isolated from a woman aged 18 to 35 with acute or convalescent COVID-19. The sample taken for sequencing was peripheral blood. The chain has TRBV15 and TRBJ2-3; 9 bases agree with TRBD2. The CDR3 sequence: CATSRGYVGAGGDTQYF. CDR3 DNA sequence: TGTGCCACCAGCAGAGGCTACGTAGGTGCGGGGGGGGATACGCAGTATTTT.